This T cell receptor (beta chain) was obtained from a study of blood T cell repertoires in COVID-19. Using immunoSEQ multiplex PCR, the repertoire was profiled, and TCRdb retains in-frame clones only, with some absent. The table records some 50,000 clones, 80% to 90% of them present only once. V was clipped by 4 bases and J by 1 base, with 3 bases between them. The CDR3 runs 13 residues. The germline V gene encodes CDR1 SGHDT and CDR2 YYEEEE. Sample: peripheral blood. This TCR was recovered from a man aged 55 to 69 with acute or convalescent COVID-19. The rearrangement uses TRBV5-6 and TRBJ1-6; D is ambiguous. In DNA form, the CDR3 reads TGTGCCAGCAGCCTGTCCTATAATTCACCCCTCCACTTT. Translated, it gives CASSLSYNSPLHF.